This T cell receptor beta chain was profiled in a study of identical twins. Notes on the study in general: The same donors were not followed; conclusions instead depended on cross-sectional statistical analysis. Modelling approaches yielded underestimates of out-of-frame TCR alpha sharing between monozygotic twins. Weaker excess sharing between twins was seen in beta out-of-frame sequences.

Each donor (without exception) was a healthy Caucasian. TCRdb re-called the 5' RACE reads through MiXCR, storing one row per CDR3 protein. The table shows 150,000 or so distinct CDR3 sequences, with roughly 3.5% occurring only once. The CDR3 is made up of 15 amino acids. CDR1 is SGHTA, CDR2 FQGNSA, per germline. V was clipped by 0 bases and J by 1 base, with 9 bases between them. This clonotype was found many times. Antigen unknown. The chain joins TRBV7-2 to TRBJ2-5; D gene unclear. The clonotype was recovered from a man aged 18 to 29 in good health. The sequenced material came from memory T cells sorted from blood. The CDR3 here is CASSLATGVQETQYF. The CDR3 bases are TGTGCCAGCAGCTTAGCGACGGGCGTCCAAGAGACCCAGTACTTC.